Listed below are T cell receptor beta chains from one sample, sequenced in a study of T cell responses to AZD1222 COVID-19 vaccine. Measured with immunoSEQ multiplex PCR; TCRdb has only the in-frame clones, and not every one. Among 90,000 to 130,000 clones, 70% to 90% were seen once, and the ten largest hold 3.2%. Sample: peripheral blood, taken on day 0 of AZD1222 vaccination. Source of these receptors: an adult in good health. The CDR3 runs from the conserved cysteine through the conserved F or W. D genes are given only for firm matches. Some rows mark clone size as missing; the rest say once, few, many or name a class of expanded clone.

abundance,j_gene,len,d_gene,v_gene,CDR3nt,CDR3aa
few,TRBJ1-1,11,.,TRBV27,TGTGCCAGCAGTTTAGGACTAGCGACTTTCTTT,CASSLGLATFF
few,TRBJ1-3,15,.,TRBV28,TGTGCCACCTCGGTAGGGGGGCTGAGAGGAAACACCATATATTTT,CATSVGGLRGNTIYF
.,TRBJ2-5,14,.,TRBV4-2,TGTGCCAGTTCCACCCAGGGGGGGGCAGAGACCCAGTACTTC,CASSTQGGAETQYF
.,TRBJ2-7,14,.,TRBV27,TGTGCCAGCAAAAGGTCTGCAGGGGCCTACGAGCAGTACTTC,CASKRSAGAYEQYF
.,TRBJ2-6,16,.,TRBV5-4,TGTGCCAGCAGTTTGCCAGGGGCAACCGGGGCCAACGTCCTGACTTTC,CASSLPGATGANVLTF
.,TRBJ1-1,14,.,TRBV3-1/TRBV3-2,TGTGCCAGCAGCTTAGAGGACAGAAACACTGAAGCTTTCTTT,CASSLEDRNTEAFF
.,TRBJ1-4,14,.,TRBV27,TGTGCCAGCAGAGCCGACAGCCTTAATGAAAAACTGTTTTTT,CASRADSLNEKLFF
.,TRBJ2-3,15,.,TRBV5-4,TGTGCCAGCAGCCACGGGGACACCAGCACAGATACGCAGTATTTT,CASSHGDTSTDTQYF
.,TRBJ2-3,17,.,TRBV5-6,TGTGCCAGCAGCCGTCCGGGCAGTGTATCTAGCACAGATACGCAGTATTTT,CASSRPGSVSSTDTQYF
once,TRBJ1-5,16,.,TRBV18,TGTGCCAGCTCCCCTTCAAGGACTGGGAGCAATCAGCCCCAGCATTTT,CASSPSRTGSNQPQHF
.,TRBJ2-5,11,.,TRBV19,TGTGCCAGTAGGTTCCAAGAGACCCAGTACTTC,CASRFQETQYF
.,TRBJ2-1,17,TRBD2,TRBV6-1,TGTGCCAGCAGAGAACCGGGACTAGCGGGAGTTACGAATGAGCAGTTCTTC,CASREPGLAGVTNEQFF
.,TRBJ1-2,15,.,TRBV6-1,TGTGCCAGCAGTGAAGGGTTGGCAGCCTTCTATGGCTACACCTTC,CASSEGLAAFYGYTF
.,TRBJ1-6,15,.,TRBV9,TGTGCCAGCAGCCCGGGGGGCCTCCCCAATTCACCCCTCCACTTT,CASSPGGLPNSPLHF
.,TRBJ1-5,16,TRBD1,TRBV7-2,TGTGCCAGCAGCCGTCCGGGACAGGGGATCGATCAGCCCCAGCATTTT,CASSRPGQGIDQPQHF
.,TRBJ1-1,15,TRBD1,TRBV7-2,TGTGCCAGCAGCTTAGCGAAGGGACAGGGGTCTGAAGCTTTCTTT,CASSLAKGQGSEAFF
.,TRBJ1-1,14,TRBD1,TRBV13,TGTGCCAGCAGCTGGGGACAGGGGAACACTGAAGCTTTCTTT,CASSWGQGNTEAFF
.,TRBJ1-1,14,.,TRBV15,TGTGCCACCAGCAGAGACCGGTCCTCCCCTGAAGCTTTCTTT,CATSRDRSSPEAFF
.,TRBJ1-6,12,.,TRBV19,TGTGCCAGTAGTGGCCCTCAATCACCCCTCCACTTT,CASSGPQSPLHF
.,TRBJ1-2,16,.,TRBV13,TGTGCCAGCAGCTTAGGAAGGGGCGCAATATCCTATGGCTACACCTTC,CASSLGRGAISYGYTF
once,TRBJ2-4,18,.,TRBV23-1,TGCGCCAGCAGTCACCCGGGGTGGGCAGAGGTAGCCAAAAACATTCAGTACTTC,CASSHPGWAEVAKNIQYF
.,TRBJ1-3,16,.,TRBV4-3,TGCGCCAGCAGCCAAGATAGCAGGGCTGCTGGAAACACCATATATTTT,CASSQDSRAAGNTIYF
.,TRBJ2-1,15,TRBD2,TRBV3-1/TRBV3-2,TGTGCCAGCAGCCAGGGACTAGCGGGAGTAAAGGAGCAGTTCTTC,CASSQGLAGVKEQFF
.,TRBJ2-1,13,.,TRBV12-5,TGTGCTAGTGGCCCTGGACTAAGGCGTGAGCAGTTCTTC,CASGPGLRREQFF
once,TRBJ2-1,12,.,TRBV12-3/TRBV12-4,TGTGCCAGCTCCCTCTTAGCCCGTGAGCAGTTCTTC,CASSLLAREQFF
.,TRBJ1-2,15,TRBD1,TRBV4-3,TGCGCCAGCAGCCAAGACCGGGACAGGGGTACGCGCTACACCTTC,CASSQDRDRGTRYTF
.,TRBJ1-2,14,.,TRBV19,TGTGCCAGTAGCCAAGGGGTGGATAACTATGGCTACACCTTC,CASSQGVDNYGYTF
.,TRBJ2-1,15,TRBD2,TRBV2,TGTGCCAGCACCCTACTAGCGGGAGAGTCCAATGAGCAGTTCTTC,CASTLLAGESNEQFF
.,TRBJ1-1,14,.,TRBV10-2,TGCGCCAGCAGTGTTGGGGGCTCGGACACTGAAGCTTTCTTT,CASSVGGSDTEAFF
.,TRBJ1-1,15,TRBD1,TRBV4-3,TGCGCCAGCAGCGGAAAGACAGGGCCGAACACTGAAGCTTTCTTT,CASSGKTGPNTEAFF
once,TRBJ1-1,14,TRBD1,TRBV5-1,TGCGCCAGCAGCTCGGGACAGTTAGACACTGAAGCTTTCTTT,CASSSGQLDTEAFF
.,TRBJ2-4,15,.,TRBV19,TGTGCCAGTAGACGGACGCGTGGGGATGGAAACATTCAGTACTTC,CASRRTRGDGNIQYF
.,TRBJ2-7,12,.,TRBV28,TGTGCCAGCAGCCCGCCCTCGAGAGAGCAGTACTTC,CASSPPSREQYF
.,TRBJ2-3,15,TRBD1,TRBV5-1,TGCGCCAGCAGCCCTCGACAGGGGGCTGGAGATACGCAGTATTTT,CASSPRQGAGDTQYF
.,TRBJ2-6,15,.,TRBV6-5,TGTGCCAGCAGTGACTCGGGGACCGGGGCCAACGTCCTGACTTTC,CASSDSGTGANVLTF
once,TRBJ2-2,16,TRBD2,TRBV9,TGTGCCAGCAGCCTAAGACTAGCCAGGGATCAGGGGGAGCTGTTTTTT,CASSLRLARDQGELFF
.,TRBJ1-5,14,.,TRBV19,TGTGCCAGTAGACTTTCGGGGGGGGATCAGCCCCAGCATTTT,CASRLSGGDQPQHF
.,TRBJ2-4,13,TRBD2,TRBV29-1,TGCAGCGTTGGCGGGAGTGAGAAAAACATTCAGTACTTC,CSVGGSEKNIQYF
.,TRBJ2-1,15,TRBD2,TRBV28,TGTGCCAGCAGTGGGGGGGTCCGACCACAGGATGAGCAGTTCTTC,CASSGGVRPQDEQFF
.,TRBJ2-5,14,.,TRBV18,TGTGCCAGCTCACCAGTCAGGGAAACAGAGACCCAGTACTTC,CASSPVRETETQYF
.,TRBJ2-7,12,.,TRBV3-1/TRBV3-2,TGTGCCAGCAGCCAAGTTGTCGGCGAGCAGTACTTC,CASSQVVGEQYF
many,TRBJ1-1,13,.,TRBV6-4,TGTGCCAGCAGTGAGGGGAAGAACACTGAAGCTTTCTTT,CASSEGKNTEAFF
.,TRBJ2-5,12,TRBD1,TRBV29-1,TGCAGCGGGACAGGGTTAGGAGAGACCCAGTACTTC,CSGTGLGETQYF
.,TRBJ1-3,16,.,TRBV6-1,TGTGCCAGCAGTGAACCCCAGACTTGGTCTGGAAACACCATATATTTT,CASSEPQTWSGNTIYF
.,TRBJ2-1,16,TRBD2,TRBV2,TGTGCCAGCAGTGAAAGGGTGGGAGGGTCCTACAATGAGCAGTTCTTC,CASSERVGGSYNEQFF
.,TRBJ2-1,16,TRBD2,TRBV18,TGTGCCAGCTCACCAGCTAGCGGGAGGGCCATGGATGAGCAGTTCTTC,CASSPASGRAMDEQFF